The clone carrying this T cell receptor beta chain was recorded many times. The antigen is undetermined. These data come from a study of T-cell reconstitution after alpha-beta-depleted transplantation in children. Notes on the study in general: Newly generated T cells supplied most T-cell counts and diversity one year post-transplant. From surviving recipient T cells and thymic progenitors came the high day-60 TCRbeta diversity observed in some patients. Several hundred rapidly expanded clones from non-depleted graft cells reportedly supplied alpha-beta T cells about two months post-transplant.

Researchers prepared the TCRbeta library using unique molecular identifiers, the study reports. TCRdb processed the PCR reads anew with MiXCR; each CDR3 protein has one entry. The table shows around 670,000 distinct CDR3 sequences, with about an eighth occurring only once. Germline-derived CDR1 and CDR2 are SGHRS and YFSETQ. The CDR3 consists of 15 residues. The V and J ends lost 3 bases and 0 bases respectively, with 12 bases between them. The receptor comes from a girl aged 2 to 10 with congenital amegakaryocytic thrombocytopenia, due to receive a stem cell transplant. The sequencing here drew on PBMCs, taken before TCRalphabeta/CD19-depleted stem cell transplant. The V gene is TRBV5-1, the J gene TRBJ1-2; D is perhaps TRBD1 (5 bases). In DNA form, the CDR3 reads TGCGCCAGCAGCTCCCTGCGGGGGGCTAACTATGGCTACACCTTC. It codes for CASSSLRGANYGYTF.